Listed here are 15 T cell receptor beta chains from one sample, sequenced in a study of blood T cell repertoires in COVID-19. Sequencing used immunoSEQ multiplex PCR; TCRdb keeps in-frame clones, though not all of them. The sample has approximately 440,000 clones; roughly 88% are singletons. The specimen was PBMCs or T cells enriched from blood (not recorded which). The receptors derive from a man aged 18-30 years who had recovered from COVID-19.

A single count supports this clone. The chain joins TRBV6-6 to TRBJ1-1; unclear D gene. This CDR3 region has 13 residues. V shed 11 bases and J shed 2 bases, with 15 bases lying between them. From germline, CDR1 is MNHNY and CDR2 SVGAGI (reference sequence). Here the CDR3 DNA reads TGTGCCTGCCAGCGTCGGGGTAACACTGAAGCTTTCTTT. Amino acids: CACQRRGNTEAFF.

V usage is TRBV19 and J usage is TRBJ1-5; 7 bases are shared with TRBD1. Per germline, CDR1 LNHDA and CDR2 SQIVND (reference sequence). V was clipped by 9 bases and J by 6 bases; unmatched bases: 8. This CDR3 region has 13 residues. In nucleotides, the CDR3 is TGTGCCAGCCGGGACAGCACGCGTCAGCCCCAGCATTTT. Protein sequence: CASRDSTRQPQHF. Drawing the rest from reference TRBV19 and TRBJ1-5, the complete variable domain is DGGITQSPKYLFRKEGQNVTLSCEQNLNHDAMYWYRQDPGQGLRLIYYSQIVNDFQKGDIAEGYSVSREKKESFPLTVTSAQKNPTAFYLCASRDSTRQPQHFGDGTRLSIL.

This clone was detected a few times. The genes are TRBV5-1 and TRBJ1-6; D remains ambiguous. The ends were cut back, 1 base at V and 7 bases at J, with 3 bases in the middle. This CDR3 comprises 12 residues. CDR1 is SGHRS and CDR2 is YFSETQ in the germline V gene. Written as DNA, the CDR3 is TGCGCCAGCAGCTTGACAAATTCACCCCTCCACTTT. Translating it yields CASSLTNSPLHF. Filled out from reference TRBV5-1 and TRBJ1-6, the complete variable domain reads KAGVTQTPRYLIKTRGQQVTLSCSPISGHRSVSWYQQTPGQGLQFLFEYFSETQRNKGNFPGRFSGRQFSNSRSEMNVSTLELGDSALYLCASSLTNSPLHFGNGTRLTVT.

This clone was counted ten times or more. The genes are TRBV7-3 and TRBJ2-1, with 8 bases lining up with TRBD1. The ends lost 1 base at V and 3 bases at J; junction bases unmatched: 8. The germline CDR1 and CDR2 sequences are SGHTA and FQGTGA. The CDR3 is made up of 17 amino acids. CDR3 nucleotides: TGTGCCAGCAGCTTAAGTAGGGGGACAGGTTACTACAATGAGCAGTTCTTC. Amino acid sequence: CASSLSRGTGYYNEQFF.

The chain has TRBV19 and TRBJ1-2; D may be TRBD1 (6 bases). The CDR3 consists of 11 residues. CDR1 and CDR2 (germline): LNHDA, SQIVND (reference sequence). Trimming cost V 7 bases and J 9 bases, with 12 bases left between them. For the CDR3, the DNA is TGTGCCAGTATCGGCAGGGGTAGCTACACCTTC. Residues: CASIGRGSYTF.

The chain recombines TRBV7-9 with TRBJ1-3, with 8 bases aligning to TRBD1. V lost 6 bases, J lost 1 base, and 11 bases stayed unmatched. This CDR3 is built from 17 residues. In germline, CDR1 is SEHNR, CDR2 FQNEAQ (reference sequence). The CDR3 DNA reads as TGTGCCAGCAGGACTTCCGGGACAGGCTTATCTGGAAACACCATATATTTT. It specifies CASRTSGTGLSGNTIYF.

The chain combines TRBV24-1 with TRBJ2-7; weak D call: TRBD1 (5 bases). V was shortened by 2 bases and J by 5 bases, with 15 bases between the two germline ends. The CDR3 consists of 15 residues. The V gene's germline CDR1 is KGHDR and CDR2 SFDVKD. For the CDR3, the DNA is TGTGCCACCAGTGATTCTGGACACCCAGGCGACGAGCAGTACTTC. Amino acid sequence: CATSDSGHPGDEQYF.

The chain couples TRBV4-2 to TRBJ1-2, with a tentative D call TRBD1 (5 bases). Germline lookup yields CDR1 LGHNA and CDR2 YNFKEQ. V was clipped by 3 bases and J by 4 bases, with 18 bases between them. CDR3 length: 16 residues. CDR3 nucleotide sequence: TGTGCCAGCAGCCAGCAAGCAATTCAGGGCGCCTATGGCTACACCTTC. Encoded protein: CASSQQAIQGAYGYTF.

The J gene is TRBJ1-1, the V gene TRBV7-6; 7 nucleotides agree with TRBD1. The CDR3 is made up of 18 amino acids. Unmatched junction bases numbered 12, after V lost 1 base and J lost 1 base. The germline V gene has CDR1 SGHVS and CDR2 FNYEAQ. CDR3 protein: CASSLGPNPGTANTEAFF. In nucleotides, the CDR3 is TGTGCCAGCAGCTTAGGACCAAACCCCGGGACAGCGAACACTGAAGCTTTCTTT. The complete variable domain, with remaining parts taken from reference TRBV7-6 and TRBJ1-1, reads GAGVSQSPRYKVTKRGQDVALRCDPISGHVSLYWYRQALGQGPEFLTYFNYEAQQDKSGLPNDRFSAERPEGSISTLTIQRTEQRDSAMYRCASSLGPNPGTANTEAFFGQGTRLTVV.

This chain joins TRBV19 and TRBJ2-2; TRBD1 matches 7 bases. Germline values: CDR1 LNHDA, CDR2 SQIVND (reference sequence). The V and J ends lost 7 bases and 1 base, in that order; junction bases with no gene match: 6. CDR3 size: 15 residues. The CDR3 here is CASKGDRENTGELFF. The CDR3, as DNA: TGTGCCAGTAAGGGAGACAGGGAGAACACCGGGGAGCTGTTTTTT.

The V and J genes are TRBV27 and TRBJ1-1; 7 bases are shared with TRBD1. Trimming at V came to 5 bases and at J to 5 bases, leaving 8 bases not matched to a gene. This CDR3 is built from 14 residues. Germline V gene sequence: CDR1 MNHEY, CDR2 SMNVEV (reference sequence). CDR3 protein: CASSITGVGTEAFF. As DNA, the CDR3 is TGTGCCAGCAGTATTACAGGGGTGGGGACTGAAGCTTTCTTT.

The chain couples TRBV3-1 (or the pseudogene TRBV3-2) to TRBJ2-4; TRBD2 aligns across 13 bases. This CDR3 has 20 residues. J lost 1 base, V lost 5 bases, and 14 bases had no gene match. Germline V gene lookup returns CDR1 LGHDT and CDR2 YNNKEL (reference sequence). In DNA form, the CDR3 reads TGTGCCAGCAGCTTCAGGACTAGCGGGAGTGGGGTGTTTGCCAAAAACATTCAGTACTTC. Amino acid sequence: CASSFRTSGSGVFAKNIQYF.

This sequence joins TRBV24-1 and TRBJ1-1; 9 bases align to TRBD1. The CDR3 sequence is 15 residues long. The V and J ends lost 4 bases and 5 bases, in that order; junction bases with no gene match: 7. Germline CDR1 is KGHDR and CDR2 is SFDVKD. The CDR3 DNA follows: TGTGCCACCAGTGAACCGGGACAGGGTCGAACTGAAGCTTTCTTT. This sequence encodes CATSEPGQGRTEAFF.

V is TRBV7-2 and J is TRBJ1-5; 7 bases are shared with TRBD1. V lost 5 bases to trimming and J lost 7 bases; unmatched junction nucleotides: 8. The CDR3 sequence is 14 residues long. CDR1 is SGHTA and CDR2 is FQGNSA in the germline V gene. The CDR3 protein is CASSQNRGPQPQHF. CDR3 in DNA: TGTGCCAGCAGCCAGAACAGGGGACCACAGCCCCAGCATTTT.

The chain is built from TRBV10-3 and TRBJ2-7; D is perhaps TRBD2 (5 bases). The CDR3 has 15 residues. The germline V gene has CDR1 ENHRY and CDR2 SYGVKD. V lost 3 bases, J lost 3 bases, and 15 bases lay in between. The CDR3 sequence is CAISDLSQEVYEQYF. CDR3 in DNA: TGTGCCATCAGTGATCTGTCCCAGGAGGTCTACGAGCAGTACTTC.